A single sample is the source of the 2 T cell receptor beta chains below, sequenced in a study of blood T cell repertoires in COVID-19 (dated by TCRdb to the early 2020s). The method behind the library was the immunoSEQ multiplex PCR assay. TCRdb's version of the immuneACCESS table is confined to in-frame rearrangements and falls short of the full clone set. An unresolved V gene accounts for under half of the shortfall where checked; the remainder is of unknown origin. The sample table lists tens of thousands of clones, approximately 81% of them with a count of one. The top ten clones comprise around 20% of the sample. Sequenced input: peripheral blood. Source of these receptors: an elderly woman with COVID-19, enrolled during active disease.

This chain uses TRBV15 with TRBJ1-4, with 7 bases that match TRBD1. The germline V gene has CDR1 LNHNV and CDR2 YYDKDF (reference sequence). V trimming: 4 bases; J trimming: 7 bases; junction bases outside the gene matches: 6. The CDR3 extends over 14 amino acids. As DNA, the CDR3 is TGTGCCACCAGCAAGTCCCGGGACAGTGAAAAACTGTTTTTT. It is translated as CATSKSRDSEKLFF. The whole variable domain, filled in from reference TRBV15 and TRBJ1-4, reads DAMVIQNPRYQVTQFGKPVTLSCSQTLNHNVMYWYQQKSSQAPKLLFHYYDKDFNNEADTPDNFQSRRPNTSFCFLDIRSPGLGDTAMYLCATSKSRDSEKLFFGSGTQLSVL.

This clone turned up a few times. The V call is TRBV7-2, the J call TRBJ2-2; 7 nucleotides line up with TRBD2. Per the germline V gene, CDR1 is SGHTA and CDR2 is FQGNSA. This CDR3 comprises 15 residues. V dropped 2 bases and J dropped 3; count of bases not matched to a gene: 3. In DNA, the CDR3 is TGTGCCAGCAGCTTATTAGCGGGCCACACCGGGGAGCTGTTTTTT. Translating it yields CASSLLAGHTGELFF.